These 22 T cell receptor beta chains came from one sample sequenced in a study of blood T cell repertoires in COVID-19. Generated by immunoSEQ multiplex PCR, the TCRdb table keeps only in-frame clones and is missing some. This sample carries roughly 330,000 clones, approximately 90% of them seen once, and the ten largest clones take roughly 4.1%. The source material was peripheral blood. Every receptor here comes from a woman between 45 and 60 years old with active or convalescent COVID-19.

This sequence joins TRBV28 and TRBJ2-6, with 9 bases lining up with TRBD1. This CDR3 region has 18 residues. Germline CDR1 is MDHEN and CDR2 is SYDVKM. V dropped 4 bases and J dropped 0; count of bases not matched to a gene: 7. The CDR3 DNA sequence: TGTGCCAGCAGTTCAGGACAGGGGTTAAGCTCTGGGGCCAACGTCCTGACTTTC. This encodes CASSSGQGLSSGANVLTF.

This rearrangement joins TRBV29-1 to TRBJ1-4, with no clear D. This CDR3 has 16 residues. Trimming pared 7 bases from V and 0 bases from J, leaving 18 bases between. CDR1 SQVTM and CDR2 ANQGSEA come from the germline V gene. Here the CDR3 reads CSALDWKSATNEKLFF. The CDR3, as DNA: TGCAGCGCCTTGGACTGGAAAAGTGCAACTAATGAAAAACTGTTTTTT.

The chain has TRBV5-1 and TRBJ1-3, with D possibly TRBD1 on 6 matching bases. The CDR3 length is 14 residues. Trimming removed 4 bases from V and 5 bases from J, with 13 bases in between. Germline V CDR1 and CDR2: SGHRS, YFSETQ. The CDR3 loop is CASSPGTSRNTIYF. CDR3 coding DNA: TGCGCCAGCAGCCCGGGGACAAGCAGAAACACCATATATTTT.

The chain uses TRBV7-9 and TRBJ1-1; D gene uncertain. V lost 5 bases and J 0 bases, leaving 22 bases between the germline ends. Germline V lookup: CDR1 SEHNR, CDR2 FQNEAQ (reference sequence). The CDR3 consists of 18 residues. CDR3: CASSPMSKTRLLNTEAFF. CDR3 nucleotides: TGTGCCAGCAGCCCCATGTCCAAGACTCGGCTGTTGAACACTGAAGCTTTCTTT.

This sequence joins TRBV4-3 and TRBJ1-2, with a tentative D call TRBD1 (5 bases). Between the trimmed V and J ends, which lost 1 base and 3 bases, there was a span of 6 bases. CDR1 is LGHNA, CDR2 YSLEER, per germline. This CDR3 comprises 13 residues. The DNA of the CDR3 is TGCGCCAGCAGCCAAGCCAGGGACTATGGCTACACCTTC. Translating it yields CASSQARDYGYTF.

This clone occurred once. The chain combines TRBV15 with TRBJ1-6; TRBD1 aligns across 9 bases. Germline CDR1 LNHNV, CDR2 YYDKDF (reference sequence). J lost 7 bases, V lost 2 bases, and 6 bases had no gene match. The CDR3 sequence is 16 residues long. CDR3 nucleotide sequence: TGTGCCACCAGCAGACCTCCGGGACAGGGCAATTCACCCCTCCACTTT. Its translation is CATSRPPGQGNSPLHF.

The chain carries TRBV2 and TRBJ1-2; D remains unclear. The CDR3 covers 13 residues. V shed 4 bases and J shed 3 bases, with 9 bases lying between them. CDR1 is SNHLY, CDR2 FYNNEI, per germline. In DNA form, the CDR3 reads TGTGCCAGCAGTGTGAAGGGAGACTATGGCTACACCTTC. Translated, it gives CASSVKGDYGYTF.

The J gene is TRBJ2-1, the V gene TRBV7-6, with no clear D. This CDR3 is built from 10 residues. Germline V gene sequence: CDR1 SGHVS, CDR2 FNYEAQ. Trimming took 4 bases from V and 8 from J, leaving 3 bases between them. The CDR3 region is CASSSYEQFF. CDR3 DNA sequence: TGTGCCAGCAGCTCATATGAGCAGTTCTTC.

This chain joins TRBV5-1 and TRBJ2-1, with D maybe TRBD2 (6 bases). Germline lookup yields CDR1 SGHRS and CDR2 YFSETQ. The length of the CDR3 is 11 residues. Trimming stripped 4 bases from V and 10 bases from J, with 9 bases between. The CDR3 spells CASSPGLEQFF. The CDR3 coding sequence is TGCGCCAGCAGCCCCGGACTAGAGCAGTTCTTC.

The chain couples TRBV7-2 to TRBJ1-5; D possibly corresponds to TRBD1 (5 bases). The CDR3 is 14 residues long. V was clipped by 5 bases and J by 6 bases, with 14 bases between them. Germline V gives CDR1 SGHTA, CDR2 FQGNSA. CDR3 DNA sequence: TGTGCCAGCAGCCAACGTCCCGGGGGTCAGCCCCAGCATTTT. Encoded protein: CASSQRPGGQPQHF.

The chain uses TRBV5-4 and TRBJ2-5, with D unresolved. The germline gives CDR1 SGHNT, CDR2 YYREEE (reference sequence). The CDR3 sequence is 13 residues long. V was shortened by 0 bases and J by 1 base, with 4 bases between the two germline ends. The CDR3 protein is CASSLGVQETQYF. Here the CDR3 DNA reads TGTGCCAGCAGCTTGGGCGTCCAAGAGACCCAGTACTTC.

CDR3 protein: CASSQDPTEMNTEAFF. The CDR3, as DNA: TGCGCCAGCAGCCAAGACCCTACAGAGATGAACACTGAAGCTTTCTTT. The chain couples TRBV4-3 to TRBJ1-1; D is uncertain. The ends were cut back, 0 bases at V and 0 bases at J, with 11 bases in the middle. The CDR3 runs 16 residues. Germline CDR1 is LGHNA and CDR2 is YSLEER.

The rearrangement links TRBV7-2 to TRBJ1-4; weak D call: TRBD1 (5 bases). This CDR3 is 14 amino acids long. The V gene's germline CDR1 is SGHTA and CDR2 FQGNSA. The V end lost 2 bases, the J end lost 1 base, and 5 bases lay between the germline ends. The CDR3 bases are TGTGCCAGCAGCTTAACAGGAACTAATGAAAAACTGTTTTTT. This encodes CASSLTGTNEKLFF.

The rearrangement uses TRBV7-2 and TRBJ2-3, with 8 nucleotides matching TRBD2. With V trimmed by 2 bases and J by 6 bases, 10 bases remained unmatched. The V gene's germline CDR1 is SGHTA and CDR2 FQGNSA. The CDR3 covers 16 residues. The chain's CDR3 is CASSLRGPTSGDTQYF. The CDR3 nucleotides read TGTGCCAGCAGCTTACGGGGACCAACTAGCGGCGATACGCAGTATTTT.

Here the CDR3 reads CAWSPGQVEAFF. The DNA for the CDR3 is TGTGCCTGGAGCCCCGGACAGGTTGAAGCTTTCTTT. This chain links TRBV30 with TRBJ1-1; 7 bases agree with TRBD1. Germline trimming cut 3 bases from V and 7 bases from J; bases unmatched to any gene: 5. Per germline, CDR1 GTSNPN and CDR2 SVGIG (reference sequence). The length of the CDR3 is 12 residues.

This chain uses TRBV7-2 with TRBJ2-1; D ambiguous. The CDR3 totals 12 residues. Per germline, CDR1 SGHTA and CDR2 FQGNSA. Trimming removed 3 bases at V and 8 bases at J, with 8 bases between. The CDR3 DNA reads as TGTGCCAGCAGCTTCGGGTCCCATGAGCAGTTCTTC. Residues: CASSFGSHEQFF. The variable domain in full, with the rest retrieved from reference TRBV7-2 and TRBJ2-1, is GAGVSQSPSNKVTEKGKDVELRCDPISGHTALYWYRQSLGQGLEFLIYFQGNSAPDKSGLPSDRFSAERTGGSVSTLTIQRTQQEDSAVYLCASSFGSHEQFFGPGTRLTVL.

This chain uses TRBV6-5 with TRBJ1-6; TRBD1 is a possible D gene (5 bases). The CDR3 sequence is 15 residues long. V was shortened by 6 bases and J by 7 bases, with 16 bases between the two germline ends. CDR1 and CDR2 from the germline V gene are MNHEY and SVGAGI. The CDR3 nucleotides read TGTGCCAGCAGACCCTTCTGGGGCACAAATTCACCCCTCCACTTT. Translating gives CASRPFWGTNSPLHF.

The chain employs TRBV10-3 and TRBJ2-7; TRBD1 matches at 8 bases. Germline V gene data show CDR1 as ENHRY and CDR2 as SYGVKD. There are 14 residues in the CDR3. V was pared by 6 bases and J by 2 bases, with 6 bases of the junction left unmatched. This chain's CDR3 is CAISTTGVAYEQYF. The CDR3 DNA sequence: TGTGCCATCAGCACGACAGGGGTAGCCTACGAGCAGTACTTC.

This chain uses TRBV28 with TRBJ2-7, with TRBD1 as a possible D gene (5 bases). Germline V gene sequence: CDR1 MDHEN, CDR2 SYDVKM. CDR3 length: 13 residues. Deletions cut 3 bases from V and 6 bases from J, with 12 bases between. CDR3 loop: CASSLLQASEQYF. CDR3 DNA sequence: TGTGCCAGCAGTTTGTTACAGGCCAGCGAGCAGTACTTC.

The genes are TRBV27 and TRBJ1-2; tentatively, D is TRBD1 (5 bases). CDR1 and CDR2 (germline): MNHEY, SMNVEV (reference sequence). The CDR3 contains 14 residues. The V and J ends lost 2 bases and 8 bases respectively, with 15 bases between them. Written as DNA, the CDR3 is TGTGCCAGCAGTTTAGGGGCGGCTCACGGGGGCTACACCTTC. It translates to CASSLGAAHGGYTF.

The CDR3 DNA follows: TGTGCCAGCAGTTTATTGGAGGGCGGGGGCACTGAAGCTTTCTTT. As protein: CASSLLEGGGTEAFF. The chain joins TRBV6-5 to TRBJ1-1; TRBD1 might be the D (5 bases). Germline CDR1 and CDR2: MNHEY and SVGAGI. There are 15 residues in the CDR3. V dropped 4 bases and J dropped 4 bases, with 16 bases sitting between them.

The rearrangement uses TRBV20-1 and TRBJ2-3; D may be TRBD2 (6 bases). The germline gives CDR1 DFQATT, CDR2 SNEGSKA (reference sequence). V shed 3 bases and J shed 2 bases, with 21 bases lying between them. The CDR3 sequence is 17 residues long. Here the CDR3 reads CSASPISGREHTDTQYF. The DNA for the CDR3 is TGCAGTGCTAGTCCCATTAGCGGAAGGGAGCACACAGATACGCAGTATTTT.